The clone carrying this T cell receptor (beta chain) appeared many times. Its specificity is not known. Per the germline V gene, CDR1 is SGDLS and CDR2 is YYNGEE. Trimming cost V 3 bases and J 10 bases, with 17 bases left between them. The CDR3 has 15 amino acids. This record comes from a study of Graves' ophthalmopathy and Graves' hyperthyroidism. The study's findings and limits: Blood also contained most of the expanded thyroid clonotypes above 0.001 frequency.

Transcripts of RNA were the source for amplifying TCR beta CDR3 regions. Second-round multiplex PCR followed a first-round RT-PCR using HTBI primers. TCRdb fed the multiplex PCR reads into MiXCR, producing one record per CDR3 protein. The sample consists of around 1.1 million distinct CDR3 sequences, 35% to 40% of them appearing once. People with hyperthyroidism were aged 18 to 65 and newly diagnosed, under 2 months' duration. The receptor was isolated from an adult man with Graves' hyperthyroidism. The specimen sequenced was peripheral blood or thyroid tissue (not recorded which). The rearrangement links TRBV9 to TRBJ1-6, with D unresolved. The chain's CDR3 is CASSAWEGMQSPLHF. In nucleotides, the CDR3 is TGTGCCAGCAGCGCATGGGAGGGTATGCAATCACCCCTCCACTTT.